The entry below describes one T cell receptor beta chain. The data were taken from a study of blood T cell repertoires in COVID-19. Study-level background: Acute and convalescent COVID-19 samples came from the United States, Italy and Spain.

The CDR3 length is 14 residues. Germline lookup yields CDR1 SGDLS and CDR2 YYNGEE. After removal of 0 bases from V and 7 bases from J, the junction contained 4 bases not matched to a gene. The authors' processing: Reference gene primer amplification gave nucleated cell count estimates. Clones were sequenced by immunoSEQ multiplex PCR, and TCRdb holds only the in-frame ones, with some missing. V, J and clone size are those of that table, while D and trimming were read from the DNA. The table has a few hundred thousand clones, around four fifths seen once. Sequencing was performed on peripheral blood. The TCR was taken from a man aged 25-45 years who had recovered from COVID-19. V usage is TRBV9 and J usage is TRBJ1-2, with 9 bases fitting TRBD1. CDR3 nucleotides: TGTGCCAGCAGCGTAGAGACAGGGGGTAGTGGCTACACCTTC. Translated, it gives CASSVETGGSGYTF.